The clone carrying this TCR beta chain has just a few counts. These data belong to a study of blood T cell repertoires in COVID-19. Study overall: From the United States, Italy and Spain came samples of acute and convalescent COVID-19.

Methods used by the authors: Nucleated cell counts were estimated from reference gene primer amplification. The data were produced by immunoSEQ multiplex PCR, yet TCRdb's version contains in-frame clones alone and is incomplete. Clone size and the V and J calls come from that table; the DNA yielded D and trimming. The profile covers about 230,000 clones, with roughly 80% appearing a single time and 2.5% to 3% taken by the ten largest. CDR1 is MNHNY and CDR2 is SVGAGI in the germline V gene (reference sequence). The CDR3 covers 13 residues. V lost 7 bases, J lost 1 base, and 10 bases lay in between. Sequencing was done on a sample of peripheral blood. V and J are TRBV6-6 and TRBJ1-1; D remains unclear. The sequence was collected from a woman aged 70-85 years with active or convalescent COVID-19. The CDR3 nucleotides read TGTGCCAGCATAACAGTAGGGAACACTGAAGCTTTCTTT. Protein product: CASITVGNTEAFF.